The clone carrying this T cell receptor (beta chain) was seen repeatedly, ten times or more. Its target is unknown. The CDR3 loop spans 12 amino acids. Per the germline V gene, CDR1 is MNHEY and CDR2 is SMNVEV (reference sequence). V lost 4 bases and J lost 11; bases outside the gene matches: 7. Time point denoted: pre-sensitization, week 0. Treatment meaning: therapeutic diphenylcyclopropenone sensitization with weekly scalp DPC. TCRdb processed the RACE reads anew with MiXCR; each CDR3 protein has one entry. The table lists 250,000 or so distinct CDR3 sequences, over 8% of them singletons, with 2.3% in the top ten. The data belong to a study of human T cells and chemical hapten exposure. General observations from the study: In comparison with controls, expanded TCRs gave rise to a significantly larger number of large CDR3 similarity clusters.

The rearrangement joins TRBV27 to TRBJ1-1, with 7 bases aligning to TRBD1. The sequence derives from a woman aged 35 to 49 with alopecia areata. Some clones in this sample may be carry-over from other donors' samples. Here the sequenced sample was whole blood, taken in connection with sensitization to the hapten diphenylcyclopropenone (DPC). CDR3 in amino acids: CASSYRGSRAFF. The CDR3 bases are TGTGCCAGCAGTTACAGGGGCTCTAGGGCTTTCTTT.